This record concerns one TCR beta chain sequence. This clone appeared once. What this receptor recognizes is not known. Base qualities were left out, and no much larger clone turns up one base away. This sample is part of a study of tumor-infiltrating lymphocytes in localized non-small cell lung cancer (dated by TCRdb to about 2021). For context, the study as a whole: The cohort covered several histologies, both smokers and never-smokers, and patients whose samples were collected after neoadjuvant chemotherapy. A total of under 65 patients were part of the paired comparison of immunoSEQ T-cell fraction between tumor and uninvolved lung. The same patients underwent several integrated assays, with TCR sequencing performed together with flow cytometry, multiplex immunofluorescence, RNA-seq, exome sequencing and proteomics. Each patient contributed resected tumor tissue and uninvolved lung tissue from the same patient, described as non-adjacent to the tumor. The overall ICON cohort was composed of around 150 surgical patients with localized non-small cell lung cancer whose tumors were resected.

The T-cell fraction in tumor and uninvolved lung tissue was provided by TCR sequencing with the immunoSEQ assay. The authors' analysis ran thus. For survival analysis, patients were divided into high (upper tertile) and low (lower two tertiles) T-cell fraction groups, which were compared by log-rank test. Paired tumor versus uninvolved lung differences in T-cell fraction were tested with a signed-rank test. This immuneACCESS table, as held by TCRdb, lists in-frame sequences with V and J called but not all clones. Of the missing ones, under half trace to an unresolved V gene in checked studies; the others have no known cause. That table is the source of V, J and clone size, and D and trimming were worked out from the DNA. The table for this sample lists roughly 15,000 clones; 65% to 85% of them were counted only once. About 9.4% of the sample lies in the top ten. Deletion took 5 bases off V and 7 bases off J, with a span of 20 bases between the germline ends. For CDR1 and CDR2, the germline V gene lists MNHNS and SASEGT. Its CDR3 holds 15 amino acids, cysteine through phenylalanine. Only the CDR3 portion is preserved as DNA: 45 bases, with reading frame beginning at the first base.

The investigation overall reported the following: Different pieces of the same tissue were used for different assays, so technical variation could not be separated from intratumor heterogeneity. No difference in TCR-derived T-cell fraction was observed between the flow cytometry-defined immunotypes IM1 (good prognosis) and IM2 (poor prognosis). TCRbeta sequencing supported higher T cell infiltration in tumors than in uninvolved lung tissue, consistent with immunofluorescence CD3 counts. Assay coverage varied across patients depending on available tissue quantity, so only a subset of the cohort had TCR sequencing.

The first patient joined ICON in 2016, and enrollment wrapped up when the last patient was enrolled in late 2018. Fresh tumor and matched uninvolved tissue for in-depth immune analyses, including TCR sequencing, were collected from a subcohort of about 80 patients. DNA for TCR sequencing was isolated from bulk tissue, and no cell sorting was done. Sequencing was done on a sample of uninvolved lung tissue not adjacent to the tumor. The rearrangement combines TRBV6-1 with TRBJ1-2, with TRBD1 perhaps the D gene, on 5 matching bases. This receptor was obtained from a human donor with non-small cell lung cancer. DNA sequence: TGTGCCAGCAGTCCTTCAGGGATCCCAAGCTTTGGCTACACCTTC. This encodes CASSPSGIPSFGYTF.